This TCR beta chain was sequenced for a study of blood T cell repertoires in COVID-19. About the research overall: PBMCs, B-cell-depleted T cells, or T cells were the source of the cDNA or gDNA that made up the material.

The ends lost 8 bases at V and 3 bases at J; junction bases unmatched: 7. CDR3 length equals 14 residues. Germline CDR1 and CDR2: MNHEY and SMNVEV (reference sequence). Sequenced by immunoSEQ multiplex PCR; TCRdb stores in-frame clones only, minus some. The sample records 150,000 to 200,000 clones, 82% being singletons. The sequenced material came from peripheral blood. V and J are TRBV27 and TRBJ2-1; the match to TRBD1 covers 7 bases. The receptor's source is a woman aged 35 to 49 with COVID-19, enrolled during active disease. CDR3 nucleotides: TGTGCCAGCGCCGGGGCAGGGGGCTACAATGAGCAGTTCTTC. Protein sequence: CASAGAGGYNEQFF.